A single sample is the source of the 28 T cell receptor beta chains below, sequenced in a study of shared clonotypes between healthy human individuals. The repertoire was sequenced with immunoSEQ multiplex PCR; TCRdb's copy has only in-frame clones and lacks some. The table has over 2 million clones, about 90% seen once. The specimen was naive CD4+ T cells from PBMCs. Sample subset: CD45RA+ positively selected. The receptors originated from a man between 18 and 35 years old in good health. Some clones in this sample may be carry-over from other donors' samples.

The gene calls are TRBV25-1 and TRBJ1-3, with D uncertain. There are 17 residues in the CDR3. Germline CDR1 MGHDK, CDR2 SYGVNS. V was trimmed by 4 bases and J by 0 bases, leaving 16 bases between them. CDR3 loop: CASSVWTAGISGNTIYF. CDR3 nucleotide sequence: TGTGCCAGCAGTGTTTGGACTGCGGGGATCTCTGGAAACACCATATATTTT.

This chain uses TRBV27 with TRBJ2-5; 14 nucleotides agree with TRBD2. The J call may be mistaken, given a closer DNA end match to TRBJ2-7. The CDR3 is made up of 16 amino acids. Germline lookup yields CDR1 MNHEY and CDR2 SMNVEV (reference sequence). The CDR3 is CASSPRGLAGDYEQYF. In DNA, the CDR3 is TGTGCCAGCAGTCCCCGGGGACTAGCGGGAGACTACGAGCAGTACTTC.

As to this clone: Within the sample, other DNA sequences also encode this same CDR3. The rearrangement uses TRBV7-2 and TRBJ2-7; TRBD2 aligns across 13 bases. This CDR3 is built from 15 residues. Trimming removed 5 bases from V and 3 bases from J; junction bases left unmatched: 4. The germline V gene encodes CDR1 SGHTA and CDR2 FQGNSA. The CDR3 sequence: CASSPRTSGSYEQYF. As DNA, the CDR3 is TGTGCCAGCAGCCCTCGGACTAGCGGGAGCTACGAGCAGTACTTC.

In regard to this clone: The sample carries other DNA sequences with the same CDR3. The V gene is TRBV18, the J gene TRBJ2-1; the D is unclear. V lost 3 bases and J lost 0, with 6 bases in between. CDR1 is KGHSH, CDR2 LQKENI, per germline. The CDR3 runs to 14 residues. Here the CDR3 reads CASSPTRSYNEQFF. The CDR3 nucleotides are TGTGCCAGCTCACCCACCCGCTCCTACAATGAGCAGTTCTTC.

The rearrangement joins TRBV5-1 to TRBJ2-1; the D call may be TRBD1 or TRBD2 (5 bases each). CDR3 length: 18 amino acids. Trimming removed 1 base from V and 0 bases from J, with 17 bases in between. Germline V gene lookup returns CDR1 SGHRS and CDR2 YFSETQ. The CDR3 protein is CASSLTPGRRSSYNEQFF. The CDR3 DNA reads TGCGCCAGCAGCTTGACCCCGGGGCGGAGGAGCTCCTACAATGAGCAGTTCTTC.

As concerns this clone: In the same sample, other DNA sequences code for this CDR3. DNA of the CDR3: TGCGCCAGCAGCCCGGGACTAGCTGTTAGCACAGATACGCAGTATTTT. It codes for CASSPGLAVSTDTQYF. This sequence joins TRBV5-1 and TRBJ2-3; the match to TRBD2 covers 9 bases. Trimming cost V 4 bases and J 0 bases; bases outside gene matches: 6. Germline CDR1 reads SGHRS; CDR2 reads YFSETQ. The CDR3 loop spans 16 amino acids.

The chain combines TRBV19 with TRBJ1-2; possible D gene TRBD1, 6 bases. Trimming cost V 3 bases and J 7 bases, with 21 bases left between them. CDR1 and CDR2 (germline): LNHDA, SQIVND (reference sequence). This CDR3 has 16 amino acids. The CDR3 nucleotides read TGTGCCAGTAGTATTTCGGCTGTGAGGCAGGGGAGTGGCTACACCTTC. Amino acid sequence: CASSISAVRQGSGYTF.

This clone was recorded once. Here the CDR3 DNA reads TGCGCCAGCAGCAGGGGGACCCTAGCCCAAGAGACCCAGTACTTC. This gives the protein CASSRGTLAQETQYF. The chain uses TRBV5-1 and TRBJ2-5; perhaps TRBD1 as D (6 bases). V was pared by 4 bases and J by 1 base, with 14 bases between. The CDR3 is 15 residues long. CDR1 is SGHRS and CDR2 is YFSETQ in the germline V gene.

The CDR3 protein is CASSPLREEADTQYF. CDR3 coding DNA: TGTGCCAGCAGCCCTTTAAGGGAAGAGGCAGATACGCAGTATTTT. V and J are TRBV25-1 and TRBJ2-3; D is undetermined. CDR1 MGHDK and CDR2 SYGVNS come from the germline V gene. The CDR3 sequence is 15 residues long. Trimming pared 6 bases from V and 4 bases from J, leaving 17 bases between.

V is TRBV9 and J is TRBJ1-4; 8 bases agree with TRBD1. Germline-derived CDR1 and CDR2 are SGDLS and YYNGEE. The trim removed 3 bases at V and 3 bases at J, leaving 7 bases unmatched. The CDR3 is 16 residues long. CDR3 protein: CASSAQGAPSNEKLFF. The CDR3 nucleotides read TGTGCCAGCAGCGCGCAGGGGGCGCCGTCTAATGAAAAACTGTTTTTT. Filled out from reference TRBV9 and TRBJ1-4, the complete variable domain reads DSGVTQTPKHLITATGQRVTLRCSPRSGDLSVYWYQQSLDQGLQFLIQYYNGEERAKGNILERFSAQQFPDLHSELNLSSLELGDSALYFCASSAQGAPSNEKLFFGSGTQLSVL.

The chain is built from TRBV6-6 and TRBJ2-3; 10 bases are a match to TRBD2. The CDR3 spans 16 residues. Germline values: CDR1 MNHNY, CDR2 SVGAGI (reference sequence). The V and J ends lost 6 bases and 3 bases, in that order; junction bases with no gene match: 9. The CDR3 region is CASRRPGLAPTDTQYF. DNA for the CDR3: TGTGCCAGCAGACGCCCGGGACTAGCGCCAACAGATACGCAGTATTTT.

V usage is TRBV7-9 and J usage is TRBJ2-7, with 7 bases matching TRBD2. The V segment lost 3 bases and the J segment 2 bases; nucleotides outside the gene matches: 4. This CDR3 is 14 amino acids long. Germline V gene sequence: CDR1 SEHNR, CDR2 FQNEAQ (reference sequence). CDR3 bases: TGTGCCAGCAGCTTCACTAGCGTACCCTACGAGCAGTACTTC. As protein: CASSFTSVPYEQYF.

Comment on this clone: Other DNA sequences in this specimen translate into the identical CDR3. V and J are TRBV5-1 and TRBJ2-7, with 10 positions matching TRBD2. The CDR3 covers 15 residues. The J segment lost 1 base and the V segment lost 0 bases, leaving 1 base of the junction unmatched. The V gene's germline CDR1 is SGHRS and CDR2 YFSETQ. The CDR3 loop reads CASSLASGGSYEQYF. The CDR3 DNA reads TGCGCCAGCAGCTTGGCTAGCGGGGGTTCCTACGAGCAGTACTTC.

This chain joins TRBV28 and TRBJ2-1; TRBD1 is a possible D gene (6 bases). CDR1 MDHEN and CDR2 SYDVKM come from the germline V gene. V was cut by 4 bases and J by 4 bases, with 14 bases left in between. The CDR3 loop spans 15 amino acids. The CDR3 region is CASSSNRVVYNEQFF. CDR3 bases: TGTGCCAGCAGTTCGAACAGGGTGGTGTACAATGAGCAGTTCTTC.

The chain couples TRBV5-6 to TRBJ2-3; 7 nucleotides match TRBD1. CDR1 SGHDT and CDR2 YYEEEE come from the germline V gene. The CDR3 runs to 14 residues. Trimming removed 7 bases from V and 0 bases from J; junction bases left unmatched: 5. CDR3 sequence (DNA): TGTGCCAGCCCCCAGGGGGTGAGCACAGATACGCAGTATTTT. Amino acid sequence: CASPQGVSTDTQYF.

The genes are TRBV2 and TRBJ2-5; a weak D match, TRBD1 (6 bases). Germline CDR1 SNHLY, CDR2 FYNNEI. The CDR3 is made up of 14 amino acids. Between the trimmed V and J ends, which lost 6 bases and 4 bases, there was a span of 15 bases. The CDR3 protein is CASRLGQFPETQYF. In DNA form, the CDR3 reads TGTGCCAGCAGATTGGGACAATTCCCAGAGACCCAGTACTTC.

This chain joins TRBV28 and TRBJ1-2, with TRBD1 as a possible D gene (5 bases). The CDR3 sequence is 13 residues long. Germline loops: CDR1 MDHEN, CDR2 SYDVKM. V was shortened by 6 bases and J by 7 bases, with 15 bases between the two germline ends. CDR3 amino acids: CASSPDNTAGYTF. Here the CDR3 DNA reads TGTGCCAGCAGCCCGGACAATACGGCTGGCTACACCTTC.

This clone was seen a single time. The chain uses TRBV27 and TRBJ2-7; TRBD1 agrees at 7 bases. Germline V gene sequence: CDR1 MNHEY, CDR2 SMNVEV (reference sequence). The CDR3 covers 14 residues. V lost 6 bases and J lost 7; bases outside the gene matches: 12. The CDR3 reads CASRMTGPVGEQYF. CDR3 coding DNA: TGTGCCAGCAGGATGACAGGGCCCGTTGGTGAGCAGTACTTC.

J is TRBJ1-4 and V is TRBV5-4, with TRBD1 identical over 9 bases. This CDR3 is built from 15 residues. V shed 4 bases and J 3 bases; nucleotides not matched to a gene: 4. The germline V gene encodes CDR1 SGHNT and CDR2 YYREEE (reference sequence). CDR3 protein: CASSTGQGPNEKLFF. The CDR3 coding sequence is TGTGCCAGCAGCACGGGACAGGGACCTAATGAAAAACTGTTTTTT. Filled out from reference TRBV5-4 and TRBJ1-4, the complete variable domain reads ETGVTQSPTHLIKTRGQQVTLRCSSQSGHNTVSWYQQALGQGPQFIFQYYREEENGRGNFPPRFSGLQFPNYSSELNVNALELDDSALYLCASSTGQGPNEKLFFGSGTQLSVL.

The V call is TRBV19, the J call TRBJ1-1, with 9 bases lining up with TRBD1. The CDR3 runs to 14 residues. With V trimmed by 2 bases and J by 5 bases, 3 bases remained unmatched. Germline CDR1 and CDR2: LNHDA and SQIVND (reference sequence). The CDR3 coding sequence is TGTGCCAGTAGTATATGGACAGGGGAAACTGAAGCTTTCTTT. Residues: CASSIWTGETEAFF.

The chain uses TRBV15 and TRBJ2-7; 7 bases align to TRBD2. The V gene's germline CDR1 is LNHNV and CDR2 YYDKDF (reference sequence). The CDR3 extends over 15 amino acids. Trimming removed 5 bases from V and 6 bases from J; junction bases left unmatched: 13. Here the CDR3 reads CATSGRREVWSEQYF. CDR3 DNA: TGTGCCACCAGCGGTCGACGGGAGGTCTGGTCCGAGCAGTACTTC.

The CDR3 DNA follows: TGTGCCAGCAGCTTAATTCGGGGGAACACCGGGGAGCTGTTTTTT. Its protein is CASSLIRGNTGELFF. This chain uses TRBV7-3 with TRBJ2-2; perhaps TRBD2 as D (5 bases). The CDR3 length is 15 residues. The germline V gene encodes CDR1 SGHTA and CDR2 FQGTGA. Trimming removed 1 base from V and 1 base from J, with 7 bases in between.

The gene calls are TRBV5-1 and TRBJ2-7, with D uncertain. There are 16 residues in the CDR3. The V and J ends lost 1 base and 7 bases respectively, with 21 bases between them. CDR1 is SGHRS and CDR2 is YFSETQ in the germline V gene. The DNA of the CDR3 is TGCGCCAGCAGCTTGTTAATGTCCGGTGTATCGGATGAGCAGTACTTC. Translated, it gives CASSLLMSGVSDEQYF.

Notes on this clone: Other nucleotide sequences from this sample produce the same CDR3. This sequence joins TRBV28 and TRBJ1-2; TRBD1 matches 11 bases. The CDR3 has 14 amino acids. Germline V gene lookup returns CDR1 MDHEN and CDR2 SYDVKM. Unmatched junction bases numbered 4, after V lost 5 bases and J lost 5 bases. CDR3: CASSPGTGGYGYTF. The DNA of the CDR3 is TGTGCCAGCAGTCCGGGGACAGGGGGTTATGGCTACACCTTC.

The rearrangement uses TRBV11-2 and TRBJ2-1; D gene ambiguous. Germline-derived CDR1 and CDR2 are SGHAT and FQNNGV. Trimming stripped 1 base from V and 5 bases from J, with 12 bases between. CDR3 length equals 15 residues. In DNA form, the CDR3 reads TGTGCCAGCAGCTTAGGGGTCCCCCCCCACAATGAGCAGTTCTTC. Translated, it gives CASSLGVPPHNEQFF.

This clone was counted between two and nine times. The chain carries TRBV7-9 and TRBJ1-5, with D perhaps matching TRBD1 (5 bases). This CDR3 comprises 15 residues. V was cut by 5 bases and J by 4 bases, with 15 bases left in between. Germline assignment: CDR1 SEHNR and CDR2 FQNEAQ (reference sequence). The CDR3 loop reads CASSPTGQSNQPQHF. The CDR3 DNA reads as TGTGCCAGCAGCCCGACGGGGCAGTCTAATCAGCCCCAGCATTTT.

The chain recombines TRBV7-8 with TRBJ1-4, with D maybe TRBD1 (6 bases). CDR3 length: 16 residues. The V gene lost 5 bases and the J gene lost 3 bases, with 16 bases spanning the gap. Germline CDR1 and CDR2: SGHVS and FQNEAQ. The CDR3 sequence is CASSRHRVPANEKLFF. The CDR3 DNA sequence: TGTGCCAGCAGCCGACACAGGGTGCCAGCTAATGAAAAACTGTTTTTT.

As concerns this clone: This CDR3 is also generated by other DNA sequences in the sample. This chain joins TRBV5-1 and TRBJ1-1, with D maybe TRBD1 (6 bases). Trimming stripped 4 bases from V and 2 bases from J, with 9 bases between. The germline CDR1 and CDR2 sequences are SGHRS and YFSETQ. The CDR3 consists of 13 residues. The CDR3 sequence: CASSGQPNTEAFF. CDR3 in DNA: TGCGCCAGCAGCGGACAGCCCAACACTGAAGCTTTCTTT.